These 24 T cell receptor beta chains were all obtained from the same sample, sequenced in a study of CD8 T cells in ankylosing spondylitis (dated 2017 in TCRdb). Libraries were constructed by 5' RACE. The instrument given in TCRdb is Illumina HiSeq 2500. TCRdb reran the public reads through fastp at Q25 and MiXCR, keeping productive beta chains. Every CDR3 protein is listed once, alongside the most common genes and DNA of its rows. Recorded for this sample are some 200,000 distinct CDR3 sequences; about 20% of them occurred a single time. Clones ranked in the top ten supply 4.3% of the sample. The sequenced material came from blood, either unsorted or a sorted T cell fraction (not recorded which). All receptors derive from a male donor under 30 with ankylosing spondylitis or in good health (not recorded which). Donor details come from another sample of the same person, matched by shared clones.

In its sample, this clonotype was seen many times. The CDR3 DNA reads as TGCAGCGTTGTCCCCTTCCCCCTTAGCGGGAGGGGAAACACAGATACGCAGTATTTT. This translates into CSVVPFPLSGRGNTDTQYF. V and J are TRBV29-1 and TRBJ2-3, with 11 nucleotides matching TRBD2. The CDR3 runs to 19 residues. Trimming removed 4 bases from V and 2 bases from J; junction bases left unmatched: 17. CDR1 and CDR2 (germline): SQVTM, ANQGSEA.

Many counts were recorded for this clonotype. The genes are TRBV5-1 and TRBJ2-7; 10 bases map to TRBD2. Per germline, CDR1 SGHRS and CDR2 YFSETQ. This CDR3 has 15 amino acids. V was pared by 2 bases and J by 0 bases, with 2 bases of the junction left unmatched. The CDR3 bases are TGCGCCAGCAGCTTATCTAGCGGGAGCTCCTACGAGCAGTACGTC. It codes for CASSLSSGSSYEQYV.

CDR3 residues: CVSGGSTDTQYF. The CDR3 nucleotides read TGTGTCTCGGGGGGGAGCACAGATACGCAGTATTTT. The gene calls are TRBV5-4 and TRBJ2-3; 8 nucleotides match TRBD2. CDR3 size: 12 residues. Germline-derived CDR1 and CDR2 are SGHNT and YYREEE (reference sequence).

This clonotype was picked up many times. The V gene is TRBV6-5, the J gene TRBJ2-3; 7 bases match TRBD2. The ends lost 2 bases at V and 2 bases at J; junction bases unmatched: 7. The CDR3 extends over 16 amino acids. The germline CDR1 and CDR2 sequences are MNHEY and SVGAGI. The CDR3 coding sequence is TGTGCCAGCAGTTACGTAGCGGGTAGAACCACAGATACGCAGTATTTT. Its protein is CASSYVAGRTTDTQYF.

The chain is built from TRBV11-3 and TRBJ2-2; D is perhaps TRBD2 (6 bases). Looked up from germline, CDR1 is SGHNT and CDR2 is YENEEA. The CDR3 extends over 12 amino acids. V was cut by 5 bases and J by 8 bases, with 9 bases left in between. The CDR3: CASSQGGGELFF. CDR3 bases: TGTGCCAGCAGCCAGGGAGGAGGGGAGCTGTTTTTT.

This sequence joins TRBV12-5 and TRBJ2-1; a weak D match, TRBD1 (5 bases). V dropped 7 bases and J dropped 7 bases, with 14 bases sitting between them. The CDR3 consists of 13 residues. Germline V gene data show CDR1 as LGHNT and CDR2 as FRNRAP. The CDR3 coding sequence is TGTGCTAGTGTTTCGACAGCTACTAATGAGCAGTTCTTC. This codes for CASVSTATNEQFF.

The CDR3 protein is CASSIGRREQYF. CDR3 bases: TGTGCCAGTAGTATTGGGCGTCGGGAGCAGTACTTC. The V and J genes are TRBV19 and TRBJ2-7; D is undetermined. This CDR3 has 12 amino acids. CDR1 is LNHDA and CDR2 is SQIVND in the germline V gene (reference sequence). Trimming took 3 bases from V and 7 from J, leaving 10 bases between them.

This clonotype was recorded at least ten times. This chain links TRBV5-1 with TRBJ2-1; the D gene is possibly TRBD2 (7 bases). In germline, CDR1 is SGHRS, CDR2 YFSETQ. V lost 6 bases, J lost 9 bases, and 19 bases lay in between. The CDR3 is 14 residues long. CDR3 in DNA: TGCGCCAGCACCGGACTGGGGGGGGGCACTGAGCAGTTCTTC. It specifies CASTGLGGGTEQFF.

This clonotype occurred many times. This chain links TRBV7-3 with TRBJ2-5; D may match TRBD1 or TRBD2 (5 bases each). The CDR3 length is 15 residues. Per the germline V gene, CDR1 is SGHTA and CDR2 is FQGTGA. The V and J ends lost 4 bases and 1 base respectively, with 13 bases between them. CDR3 nucleotides: TGTGCCAGCAGCTGGCACTGGGACGGCCAAGAGACCCAGTACTTC. Its protein product is CASSWHWDGQETQYF.

This clonotype was detected many times. CDR3 in DNA: TGTGCCAGCAGGAGGGGGATCACTGAAGCTTTCTTT. As protein: CASRRGITEAFF. The V call is TRBV12-3 or TRBV12-4, the J call TRBJ1-1; TRBD1 is a possible D gene (6 bases). The CDR3 runs 12 residues. Deletions cut 6 bases from V and 4 bases from J, with 9 bases between.

The table lists this clonotype with many counts. This rearrangement joins TRBV10-3 to TRBJ2-3, with a weak D call TRBD2 (5 bases). Trimming left V 3 bases short and J 0 bases short, with 10 bases between. Germline V gives CDR1 ENHRY, CDR2 SYGVKD. This CDR3 contains 15 residues. As DNA, the CDR3 is TGTGCCATCAGTGATGGCGGGCCTAGCACAGATACGCAGTATTTT. It encodes CAISDGGPSTDTQYF.

This clonotype has ten or more counts. This chain connects TRBV27 to TRBJ2-5; TRBD1 agrees at 7 bases. Per germline, CDR1 MNHEY and CDR2 SMNVEV (reference sequence). With V trimmed by 3 bases and J by 4 bases, 2 bases remained unmatched. This CDR3 contains 13 residues. CDR3 residues: CASSLSGGETQYF. Here the CDR3 DNA reads TGTGCCAGCAGTTTGTCAGGGGGAGAGACCCAGTACTTC.

This clonotype appeared many times. The rearrangement uses TRBV27 and TRBJ2-1; 9 nucleotides align to TRBD1. The CDR3 has 15 amino acids. From germline, CDR1 is MNHEY and CDR2 SMNVEV (reference sequence). The V gene end was trimmed by 4 bases and the J gene end by 8 bases; junction bases not matched to a gene: 9. In DNA, the CDR3 is TGTGCCAGCAGTTCCAACCGGGACAGGGACCATGAGCAGTTCTTC. Its translation is CASSSNRDRDHEQFF.

The gene calls are TRBV28 and TRBJ2-5; TRBD1 agrees at 8 bases. This CDR3 has 16 residues. CDR1 is MDHEN, CDR2 SYDVKM, per germline. V was clipped by 3 bases and J by 5 bases; unmatched bases: 11. CDR3 loop: CASSFGPGGTQETQYF. CDR3 DNA: TGTGCCAGCAGTTTCGGCCCAGGGGGCACCCAGGAGACCCAGTACTTC.

This clonotype is a singleton in its sample. This chain uses TRBV12-3 or TRBV12-4 with TRBJ2-1; the match to TRBD1 covers 9 bases. CDR3 length equals 16 residues. The V gene end was trimmed by 4 bases and the J gene end by 3 bases; junction bases not matched to a gene: 7. CDR3 in amino acids: CASSSTGTGNYNEQFF. DNA for the CDR3: TGTGCCAGCAGTTCGACCGGGACAGGGAACTACAATGAGCAGTTCTTC.

The chain links TRBV29-1 to TRBJ2-7; D is perhaps TRBD1 (5 bases). The germline CDR1 and CDR2 sequences are SQVTM and ANQGSEA. The V end was cut by 7 bases, the J end by 5 bases, with 18 bases between. The CDR3 loop spans 13 amino acids. The CDR3 region has the DNA TGCAGCGCCGGACCCTTCAGGGTTGACGAGCAGTACGTC. It encodes CSAGPFRVDEQYV.

This clonotype was seen ten or more times. The chain carries TRBV27 and TRBJ1-1; maybe TRBD1 (5 bases). This CDR3 region has 15 residues. The V gene's germline CDR1 is MNHEY and CDR2 SMNVEV (reference sequence). V was clipped by 3 bases and J by 4 bases, with 15 bases between them. CDR3 protein: CASSLEAGWGTEAFF. The CDR3, as DNA: TGTGCCAGCAGTTTGGAGGCAGGGTGGGGCACTGAAGCTTTCTTT.

The chain joins TRBV20-1 to TRBJ2-7; no clear D. Germline CDR1 and CDR2: DFQATT and SNEGSKA (reference sequence). The CDR3 is 13 amino acids. Trimming cost V 2 bases and J 5 bases, with 13 bases left between them. CDR3 loop: CSARFLPRNEQYF. The CDR3 nucleotides read TGCAGTGCTAGATTCCTTCCAAGAAACGAGCAGTACTTC.

This clonotype was recorded at least ten times. This chain joins TRBV20-1 and TRBJ1-1, with no clear D. V lost 2 bases, J lost 0 bases, and 10 bases lay in between. Germline V lookup: CDR1 DFQATT, CDR2 SNEGSKA (reference sequence). The CDR3 runs to 14 residues. CDR3 protein: CSARIGAVNTEAFF. The CDR3 bases are TGCAGTGCTAGAATCGGCGCCGTGAACACTGAAGCTTTCTTT.

This clonotype was seen many times. V usage is TRBV6-5 and J usage is TRBJ1-2; 7 bases are a match to TRBD1. Losses at the gene ends were 0 bases for V and 2 bases for J; bases not matched to a gene: 6. The CDR3 sequence is 16 residues long. Per the germline V gene, CDR1 is MNHEY and CDR2 is SVGAGI. The CDR3 region is CASSYSLGGQNYGYTF. The CDR3 region has the DNA TGTGCCAGCAGTTACTCCCTAGGGGGCCAAAACTATGGCTACACCTTC.

This clonotype was recorded many times. The chain employs TRBV6-1 and TRBJ2-2; D possibly corresponds to TRBD2 (6 bases). Germline assignment: CDR1 MNHNS and CDR2 SASEGT. Trimming stripped 3 bases from V and 3 bases from J, with 17 bases between. This CDR3 is 17 amino acids long. This CDR3 is CASSDDEWDSYTGELFF. The CDR3 DNA sequence: TGTGCCAGCAGTGATGATGAATGGGACTCCTACACCGGGGAGCTGTTTTTT.

This clonotype was detected many times. V gene TRBV27 combines with J gene TRBJ2-2; the match to TRBD1 covers 7 bases. The CDR3 has 16 residues. Trimming took 5 bases from V and 0 from J; bases not matched to a gene: 6. Germline V gene lookup returns CDR1 MNHEY and CDR2 SMNVEV (reference sequence). The CDR3 protein is CASSLGTVTNTGELFF. The CDR3 DNA reads as TGTGCCAGCAGTCTCGGGACAGTGACGAACACCGGGGAGCTGTTTTTT.

Ten or more counts support this clonotype. This chain links TRBV28 with TRBJ2-5, with D possibly matching TRBD2 (6 bases). The CDR3 consists of 14 residues. Germline lookup yields CDR1 MDHEN and CDR2 SYDVKM. V was pared by 5 bases and J by 5 bases, with 15 bases between. The CDR3 DNA is TGTGCCAGCAGTCTGCGGGAAGGGACTGAGACCCAGTACTTC. It specifies CASSLREGTETQYF.

This clonotype was recorded many times. J is TRBJ2-1 and V is TRBV5-1, with 7 bases aligning to TRBD2. Looked up from germline, CDR1 is SGHRS and CDR2 is YFSETQ. This CDR3 has 15 amino acids. Trimming took 3 bases from V and 3 from J; bases not matched to a gene: 6. In nucleotides, the CDR3 is TGCGCCAGCAGCTCCAACCCGGGAGGCTACAATGAGCAGTTCTTC. Residues: CASSSNPGGYNEQFF.